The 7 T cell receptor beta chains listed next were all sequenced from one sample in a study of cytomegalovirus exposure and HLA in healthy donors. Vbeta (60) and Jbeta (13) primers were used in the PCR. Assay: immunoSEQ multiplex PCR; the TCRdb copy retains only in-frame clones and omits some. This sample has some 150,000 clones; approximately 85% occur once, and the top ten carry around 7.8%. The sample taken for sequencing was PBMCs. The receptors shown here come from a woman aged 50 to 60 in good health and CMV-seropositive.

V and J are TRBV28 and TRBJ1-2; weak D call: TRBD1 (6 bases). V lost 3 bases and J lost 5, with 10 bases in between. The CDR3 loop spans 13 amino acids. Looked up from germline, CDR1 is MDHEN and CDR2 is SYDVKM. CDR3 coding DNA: TGTGCCAGCAGTTTGGGCAGGGGATATGGCTACACCTTC. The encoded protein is CASSLGRGYGYTF.

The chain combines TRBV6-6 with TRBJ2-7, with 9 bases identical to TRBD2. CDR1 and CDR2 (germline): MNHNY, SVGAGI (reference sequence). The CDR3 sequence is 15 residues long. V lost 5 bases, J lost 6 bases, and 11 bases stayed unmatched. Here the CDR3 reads CASSRRTSETVEQYF. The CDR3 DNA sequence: TGTGCCAGCAGTCGTCGGACTAGCGAAACGGTCGAGCAGTACTTC.

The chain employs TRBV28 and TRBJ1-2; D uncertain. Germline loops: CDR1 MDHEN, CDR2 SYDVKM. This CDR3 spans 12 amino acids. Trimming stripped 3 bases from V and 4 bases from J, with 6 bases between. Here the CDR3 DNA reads TGTGCCAGCAGTTTGGAGAGCTATGGCTACACCTTC. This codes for CASSLESYGYTF.

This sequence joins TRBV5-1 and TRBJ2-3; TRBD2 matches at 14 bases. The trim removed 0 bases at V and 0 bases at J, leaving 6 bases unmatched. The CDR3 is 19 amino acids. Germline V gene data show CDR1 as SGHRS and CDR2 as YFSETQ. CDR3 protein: CASSLVGTSGGTSTDTQYF. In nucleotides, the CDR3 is TGCGCCAGCAGCTTGGTGGGGACTAGCGGGGGAACTAGCACAGATACGCAGTATTTT.

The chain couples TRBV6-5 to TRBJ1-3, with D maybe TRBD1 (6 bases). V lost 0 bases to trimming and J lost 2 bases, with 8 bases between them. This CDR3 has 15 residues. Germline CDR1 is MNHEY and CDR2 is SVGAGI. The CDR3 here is CASSYSGTPGNTIYF. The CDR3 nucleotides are TGTGCCAGCAGTTACTCGGGGACACCTGGAAACACCATATATTTT.

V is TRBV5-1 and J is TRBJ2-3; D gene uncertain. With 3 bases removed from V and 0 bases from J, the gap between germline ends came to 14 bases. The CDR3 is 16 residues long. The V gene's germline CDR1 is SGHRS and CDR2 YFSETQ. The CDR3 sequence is CASSSGIHASTDTQYF. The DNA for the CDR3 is TGCGCCAGCAGCTCAGGAATCCATGCAAGCACAGATACGCAGTATTTT.

CDR3 in DNA: TGTGCCGGGGACAGGTCCTACGAGCAGTACTTC. Translation gives CAGDRSYEQYF. The V call is TRBV30, the J call TRBJ2-7; 8 nucleotides agree with TRBD1. The V and J ends lost 8 bases and 1 base, in that order; junction bases with no gene match: 1. Germline-derived CDR1 and CDR2 are GTSNPN and SVGIG (reference sequence). The CDR3 consists of 11 residues.